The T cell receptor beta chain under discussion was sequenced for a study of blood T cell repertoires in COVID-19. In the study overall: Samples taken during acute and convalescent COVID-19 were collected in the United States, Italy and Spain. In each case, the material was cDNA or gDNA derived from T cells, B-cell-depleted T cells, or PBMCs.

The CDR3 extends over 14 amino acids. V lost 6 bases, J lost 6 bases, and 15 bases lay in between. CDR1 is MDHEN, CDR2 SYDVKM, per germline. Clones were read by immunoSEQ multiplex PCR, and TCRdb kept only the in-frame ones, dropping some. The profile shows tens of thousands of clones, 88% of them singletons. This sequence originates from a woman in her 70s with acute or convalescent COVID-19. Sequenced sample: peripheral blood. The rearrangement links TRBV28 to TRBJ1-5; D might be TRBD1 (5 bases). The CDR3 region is CASRGEGWSQPQHF. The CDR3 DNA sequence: TGTGCCAGCAGGGGGGAGGGATGGAGTCAGCCCCAGCATTTT.